The present entry profiles one TCR beta chain with its context. Only in-frame clones appear in the TCRdb table, and some are missing; sequencing was by immunoSEQ multiplex PCR. Among approximately 70,000 clones, roughly 87% were seen once, and the ten largest hold approximately 5%. The sample is drawn from a study of control samples from healthy donors and cancer patients. Deletions cut 0 bases from V and 4 bases from J, with 12 bases between. This CDR3 is built from 15 residues. From germline, CDR1 is MNHNY and CDR2 SVGAGI (reference sequence). The chain is built from TRBV6-6 and TRBJ1-1; a weak D match, TRBD1 (5 bases). Material: PBMCs. This TCR was recovered from a man in his 60s with colorectal cancer. The CDR3 sequence is CASSYSAGRGTEAFF. CDR3 coding DNA: TGTGCCAGCAGTTACTCAGCAGGGAGGGGCACTGAAGCTTTCTTT.